The T cell receptor (beta chain) described here comes from a study of T cells in Graves' hyperthyroidism and ophthalmopathy. To note about this clonotype: One base away lies a much larger clone, so this may be a sequencing read error.

Criteria for exclusion of patients were uncontrolled infection, other autoimmune disease, pregnancy or lactation. Out of roughly 10 ml of fresh peripheral blood came the PBMCs. RNA transcripts were the template for amplifying TCR beta CDR3 regions. An initial round of RT-PCR targeting the TCR CDR3 relied on the HTBI primer set. TCRdb recomputed calls from the multiplex PCR reads with MiXCR, one row per CDR3 protein. The table records approximately 370,000 distinct CDR3 sequences, just under 15% of them present only once. The ends were cut back, 0 bases at V and 4 bases at J, with 13 bases in the middle. The CDR3 runs to 15 residues. Germline loops: CDR1 MNHEY, CDR2 SMNVEV (reference sequence).

This receptor was taken from a woman in her twenties or thirties with Graves' hyperthyroidism. This chain joins TRBV27 and TRBJ2-7, with D possibly TRBD2 on 6 matching bases. What was sequenced was blood. The CDR3 DNA reads TGTGCCAGCAGTTTATCGCCTAGCGTAGGGTACGAGCAGTACTTC. The encoded protein is CASSLSPSVGYEQYF.